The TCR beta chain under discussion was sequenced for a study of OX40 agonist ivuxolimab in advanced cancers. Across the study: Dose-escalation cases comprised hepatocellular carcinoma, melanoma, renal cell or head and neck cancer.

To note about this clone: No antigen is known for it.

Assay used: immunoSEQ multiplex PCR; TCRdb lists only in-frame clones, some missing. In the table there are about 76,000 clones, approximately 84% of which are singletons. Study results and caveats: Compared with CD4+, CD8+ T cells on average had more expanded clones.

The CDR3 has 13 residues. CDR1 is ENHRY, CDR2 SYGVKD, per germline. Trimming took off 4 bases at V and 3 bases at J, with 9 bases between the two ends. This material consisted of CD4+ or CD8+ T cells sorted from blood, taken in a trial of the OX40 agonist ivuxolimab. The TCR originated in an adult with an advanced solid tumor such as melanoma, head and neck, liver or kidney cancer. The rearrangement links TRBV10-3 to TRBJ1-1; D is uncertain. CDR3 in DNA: TGTGCCATCAGTGGAACTAGGGACACTGAAGCTTTCTTT. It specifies CAISGTRDTEAFF.